This T cell receptor (beta chain) derives from a study of T cells in Graves' hyperthyroidism and ophthalmopathy. It was RNA transcripts that yielded the amplified TCR beta CDR3 regions. When the TCR CDR3 underwent first-round RT-PCR, the HTBI primer set was used. From the multiplex PCR reads, TCRdb called clonotypes with MiXCR, one entry per CDR3 protein. There are 470,000 or so distinct CDR3 sequences in the sample; roughly 20% occur only once, and 26% lies in the top ten. Germline values: CDR1 SGHRS, CDR2 YFSETQ. The CDR3 extends over 13 amino acids. V was pared by 7 bases and J by 0 bases, with 10 bases between. This clonotype came up many times.

The clonotype was recovered from a man aged 18 to 30 with Graves' hyperthyroidism. Sequenced sample: blood. The chain joins TRBV5-1 to TRBJ1-1, with D unclear. The CDR3 region is CASRDVLNTEAFF. CDR3 nucleotide sequence: TGCGCCAGCCGAGACGTGTTGAACACTGAAGCTTTCTTT.